These T cell receptor beta chains were read from a single sample in a study of T-cell memory formation after mild COVID-19. MiXCR was run by TCRdb on the 5' RACE reads, yielding one entry per CDR3 protein. This sample yields fewer than 650,000 distinct CDR3 sequences, of which approximately 15% are seen a single time; 8.1% belongs to the top ten. Sequenced sample: PBMCs or a T cell subset sorted from them (not recorded which). These TCRs come from an adult woman who had mild COVID-19 (a few samples of this study predate the infection). Cell type and time point are not known. The CDR3 runs from the conserved cysteine through the conserved F or W. The order of the fields is V gene, J gene, CDR3 protein.

v_call: TRBV11-3; j_call: TRBJ2-1; cdr3_aa: CASSLIELATEQFF
v_call: TRBV30; j_call: TRBJ2-2; cdr3_aa: CAWSPGLLPGELFF
v_call: TRBV5-1; j_call: TRBJ2-3; cdr3_aa: CASSLELPTSTDTQYF
v_call: TRBV12-3/TRBV12-4; j_call: TRBJ1-1; cdr3_aa: CASSLTNRDPEAFF
v_call: TRBV6-5; j_call: TRBJ2-1; cdr3_aa: CASRPDSSYNEQFF
v_call: TRBV7-6; j_call: TRBJ2-2; cdr3_aa: CASGQATNTGELFF
v_call: TRBV10-3; j_call: TRBJ2-5; cdr3_aa: CAISESGGLAETQYF
v_call: TRBV29-1; j_call: TRBJ2-3; cdr3_aa: CSVVKATDTQYF
v_call: TRBV9; j_call: TRBJ2-5; cdr3_aa: CASSPRTSGGIETQYF
v_call: TRBV12-3/TRBV12-4; j_call: TRBJ2-1; cdr3_aa: CASSFPSGRGNEQFF
v_call: TRBV12-3/TRBV12-4; j_call: TRBJ2-5; cdr3_aa: CASSLDSFETQYF
v_call: TRBV7-9; j_call: TRBJ2-2; cdr3_aa: CASSLTTGYKAGELFF
v_call: TRBV6-5; j_call: TRBJ1-6; cdr3_aa: CASSYSGRGNSPLHF
v_call: TRBV4-1; j_call: TRBJ2-5; cdr3_aa: CASSQEVIRAGGRETQYF
v_call: TRBV5-1; j_call: TRBJ2-4; cdr3_aa: CASSLEAGAIAKNIQYF
v_call: TRBV5-1; j_call: TRBJ2-7; cdr3_aa: CASSLVGVTYEQYF
v_call: TRBV7-3; j_call: TRBJ2-1; cdr3_aa: CASSTTSGIGNEQFF
v_call: TRBV6-2/TRBV6-3; j_call: TRBJ2-2; cdr3_aa: CATTRTSRSTGELFF
v_call: TRBV6-6; j_call: TRBJ1-2; cdr3_aa: CASRYGTVDGYTF
v_call: TRBV5-6; j_call: TRBJ2-7; cdr3_aa: CASSMGQGLYEQYF
v_call: TRBV2; j_call: TRBJ2-2; cdr3_aa: CASRLHTGELFF
v_call: TRBV5-1; j_call: TRBJ2-7; cdr3_aa: CASSFLGTGLTYEQYF
v_call: TRBV2; j_call: TRBJ1-5; cdr3_aa: CASKGDHNQPQHF
v_call: TRBV19; j_call: TRBJ2-3; cdr3_aa: CASSMVGTGWIEDTQYF
v_call: TRBV19; j_call: TRBJ2-2; cdr3_aa: CASSILRSQNTGELFF
v_call: TRBV19; j_call: TRBJ1-1; cdr3_aa: CASSINTVTEAFF
v_call: TRBV15; j_call: TRBJ1-1; cdr3_aa: CATSRVGQPNTEAFF
v_call: TRBV7-9; j_call: TRBJ2-2; cdr3_aa: CASSSSGSNTGELYF
v_call: TRBV4-1; j_call: TRBJ1-2; cdr3_aa: CASSQTTGGYGYTF
v_call: TRBV11-2; j_call: TRBJ2-3; cdr3_aa: CASSFRGLTDTQYF
v_call: TRBV7-8; j_call: TRBJ1-5; cdr3_aa: CASSLVFKEGLKNQPQHF
v_call: TRBV12-3/TRBV12-4; j_call: TRBJ2-3; cdr3_aa: CASSLAAGAVTDTQYF
v_call: TRBV12-3/TRBV12-4; j_call: TRBJ2-5; cdr3_aa: CASSRDREVQYF
v_call: TRBV21-1; j_call: TRBJ2-7; cdr3_aa: CASSPSDQVIYEQYF
v_call: TRBV5-5; j_call: TRBJ1-5; cdr3_aa: CASSLAGISNQPQHF
v_call: TRBV5-1; j_call: TRBJ2-7; cdr3_aa: CASSEGVDEQYF
v_call: TRBV9; j_call: TRBJ2-7; cdr3_aa: CASSVGVTESYEQYF
v_call: TRBV4-2; j_call: TRBJ2-1; cdr3_aa: CASSHGLAGINNEQFF
v_call: TRBV19; j_call: TRBJ1-1; cdr3_aa: CASSIQGYANTEAFF
v_call: TRBV24-1; j_call: TRBJ1-1; cdr3_aa: CATSEGTANTEAFF
v_call: TRBV18; j_call: TRBJ2-1; cdr3_aa: CASLGTGALPYNEQFF
v_call: TRBV5-1; j_call: TRBJ2-7; cdr3_aa: CASSSRTSTYEQYF
v_call: TRBV27; j_call: TRBJ2-5; cdr3_aa: CASSLRPSRGDIQETQYF